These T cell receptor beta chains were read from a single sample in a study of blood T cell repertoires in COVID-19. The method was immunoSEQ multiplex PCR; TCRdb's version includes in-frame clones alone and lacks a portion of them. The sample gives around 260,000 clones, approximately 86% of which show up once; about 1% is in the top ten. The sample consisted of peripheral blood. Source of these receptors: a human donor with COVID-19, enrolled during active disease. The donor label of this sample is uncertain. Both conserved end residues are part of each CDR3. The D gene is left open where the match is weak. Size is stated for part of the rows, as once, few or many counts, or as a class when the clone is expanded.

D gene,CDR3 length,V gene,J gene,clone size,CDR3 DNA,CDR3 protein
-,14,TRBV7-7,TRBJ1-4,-,TGTGCTAGCAGCTTAGACGCGAGAAGTGAAAAACTGTTTTTT,CASSLDARSEKLFF
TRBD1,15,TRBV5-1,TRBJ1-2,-,TGCGCCAGCAGCTTGGCCGGACAGGGGGCGGAAGGCTACACCTTC,CASSLAGQGAEGYTF
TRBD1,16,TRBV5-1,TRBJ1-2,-,TGCGCCAGCAGCTTGACACCGGGACAGGGGAACTATGGCTACACCTTC,CASSLTPGQGNYGYTF
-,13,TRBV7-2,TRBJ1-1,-,TGTGCCAGCAGCTCAAGTGCTACCACTGAAGCTTTCTTT,CASSSSATTEAFF
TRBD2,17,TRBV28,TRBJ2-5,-,TGTGCCAGCAGTTTACTGACTAGCGGAGGCCGAGAAGAGACCCAGTACTTC,CASSLLTSGGREETQYF
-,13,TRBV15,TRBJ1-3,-,TGTGCCACCAGCAGACCCAGCGGGAACACCATATATTTT,CATSRPSGNTIYF
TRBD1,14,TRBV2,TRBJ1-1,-,TGTGCCAGCAGTGAACAGGGGGCGGACACTGAAGCTTTCTTT,CASSEQGADTEAFF
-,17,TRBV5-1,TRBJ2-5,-,TGCGCCAGCAGCTTGAATTTGGGGGTTCGGGGAGGAGAGACCCAGTACTTC,CASSLNLGVRGGETQYF
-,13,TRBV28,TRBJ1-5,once,TGTGCCAGCAGTTTCACACCCAATCAGCCCCAGCATTTT,CASSFTPNQPQHF
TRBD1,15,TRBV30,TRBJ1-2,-,TGTGCCTGGAGTCTGGACAGGGGATCTGACTATGGCTACACCTTC,CAWSLDRGSDYGYTF
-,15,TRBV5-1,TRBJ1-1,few,TGCGCCAGTAAAAAGAACCGGGACACCTACACTGAAGCTTTCTTT,CASKKNRDTYTEAFF
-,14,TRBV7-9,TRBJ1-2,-,TGTGCCAGCAGCTTAGAACAGGCTGTGAGTGGCTACACCTTC,CASSLEQAVSGYTF
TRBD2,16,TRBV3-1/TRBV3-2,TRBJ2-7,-,TGTGCCAGCAGCCAACTACTAGCGGGAGGGCCCTACGAGCAGTACTTC,CASSQLLAGGPYEQYF
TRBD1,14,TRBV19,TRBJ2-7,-,TGTGCCAGTGGAATCCGGGACAGGGCGGGGGAGCAGTACTTC,CASGIRDRAGEQYF
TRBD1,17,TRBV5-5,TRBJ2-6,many,TGTGCCAGCAGCCTTGGACAGGGGCGTGTGGGGGCCAACGTCCTGACTTTC,CASSLGQGRVGANVLTF
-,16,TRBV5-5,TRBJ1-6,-,TGTGCCAGCAGCCAACCAGGGTTCGGCTATAATTCACCCCTCCACTTT,CASSQPGFGYNSPLHF
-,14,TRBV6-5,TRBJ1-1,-,TGTGCCAGCACCCCCCAGTGGGCGAACACTGAAGCTTTCTTT,CASTPQWANTEAFF
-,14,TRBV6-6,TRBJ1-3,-,TGTGCCAGCAGTTATCCCCTCTCTGGAAACACCATATATTTT,CASSYPLSGNTIYF
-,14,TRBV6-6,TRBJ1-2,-,TGTGCCAGCAGTTACTCAAAGGGAGGAGAGGGCTACACCTTC,CASSYSKGGEGYTF
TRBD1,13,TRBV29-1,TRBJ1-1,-,TGCAGCGCCGCGGACAGGGGCGAAACTGAAGCTTTCTTT,CSAADRGETEAFF
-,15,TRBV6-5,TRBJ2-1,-,TGTGCCAGCAGCGAGTCCGGGACACCTTACAATGAGCAGTTCTTC,CASSESGTPYNEQFF
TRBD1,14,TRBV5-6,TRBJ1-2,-,TGTGCCAGCAGCTTGCTAGACAGGGCGGCGAGCTACACCTTC,CASSLLDRAASYTF
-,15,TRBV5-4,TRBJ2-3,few,TGTGCCAGCAGAGGGGAACTAGCTGGTGGAGATACGCAGTATTTT,CASRGELAGGDTQYF
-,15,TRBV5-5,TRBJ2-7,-,TGTGCCAGCAGCTTGTCCAGTGGGCTCTCCTACGAGCAGTACTTC,CASSLSSGLSYEQYF
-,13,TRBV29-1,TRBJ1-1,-,TGCAGCGTTGAATTACAACTGAACACTGAAGCTTTCTTT,CSVELQLNTEAFF
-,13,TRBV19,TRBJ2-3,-,TGTGCCAGTAGTGGAGGGTCTAGGGATACGCAGTATTTT,CASSGGSRDTQYF